This T cell receptor (beta chain) was sequenced during a study of shared clonotypes between healthy human individuals. Only in-frame clones appear in the TCRdb table, and some are missing; sequencing was by immunoSEQ multiplex PCR. Here the sample spans over a million clones, about 76% being singletons. The CDR3 is made up of 15 amino acids. Germline-derived CDR1 and CDR2 are KGHSH and LQKENI. Trimming stripped 3 bases from V and 1 base from J, with 11 bases between. Sequenced: memory CD4+ T cells sorted from blood. Subset in this sample: CD45RA-negative fraction. The chain employs TRBV18 and TRBJ2-3, with no clear D. The TCR originated in a man aged 18 to 30 in good health. CDR3 nucleotides: TGTGCCAGCTCACCTCCGGCGCCGGGCACAGATACGCAGTATTTT. Translation gives CASSPPAPGTDTQYF.